The clone carrying this TCR beta chain was detected many times. Antigen unknown. This sample is part of a study of early T cells in non-severe SARS-CoV-2 infection. Study in general: Sequencing input comprised bulk RNA from unsorted whole blood; chain pairing was not available. Overall study results and limits: Reliance on VDJdb matching favored anti-spike CD8 responses; private and CD4 specificities were missed.

The CDR3 is made up of 15 amino acids. V lost 10 bases and J 0 bases, leaving 16 bases between the germline ends. Each single cDNA molecule received a unique molecular identifier. TCRdb reprocessed the 5' RACE reads with MiXCR, giving one entry per CDR3 protein. The sample contains about 29,000 distinct CDR3 sequences, 5.4% of which appear only once. Sequences were obtained from whole blood. The chain recombines TRBV12-3 or TRBV12-4 with TRBJ2-1; D is perhaps TRBD1 (6 bases). The clonotype comes from an adult who was a healthcare worker with PCR-confirmed SARS-CoV-2 infection or an uninfected control (not recorded which). In DNA form, the CDR3 reads TGTGCCATCGGAGACCAGGGGAGCTCCTACAATGAGCAGTTCTTC. It specifies CAIGDQGSSYNEQFF.